What follows are 22 T cell receptor beta chains derived from one specimen sequenced in a study of breast tumors, draining lymph nodes, adjacent tissues. In TCRdb, the multiplex PCR reads were re-called with MiXCR into one record per CDR3 protein. This table holds about 25,000 distinct CDR3 sequences, about 24% found once. Material for sequencing was breast tumor tissue. These receptors originate from a female donor with breast cancer. Some clones in this sample may be carry-over from other donors' samples.

This clonotype was seen many times. CDR3 nucleotide sequence: TGTGCCAGCAGCTTAGGGACAGCAAACTCCTACGAGCAGTACTTC. The encoded protein is CASSLGTANSYEQYF. This chain joins TRBV11-2 and TRBJ2-7; TRBD1 might be the D (6 bases). From germline, CDR1 is SGHAT and CDR2 FQNNGV. Between the trimmed V and J ends, which lost 1 base and 0 bases, there was a span of 10 bases. CDR3 length equals 15 residues.

In this sample, this clonotype turned up many times. This chain links TRBV6-6 with TRBJ1-3, with 7 nucleotides matching TRBD1. The CDR3 is 15 residues long. The germline gives CDR1 MNHNY, CDR2 SVGAGI (reference sequence). Trimming took 5 bases from V and 0 from J; bases not matched to a gene: 4. This chain's CDR3 is CASSPGQISGNTIYF. The DNA of the CDR3 is TGTGCCAGCAGTCCGGGACAGATCTCTGGAAACACCATATATTTT.

Of note for this clonotype: This sequence may be a read error, since a much larger clone differs from it by one base. Because the CDR3's place on the DNA is in doubt, the DNA is left out and the CDR3 is given as listed by TCRdb. The genes are TRBV7-5 and TRBJ2-1. TRBV7-5 constitutes a pseudogene. The CDR3 is 17 residues long, counting both termini. The CDR3 sequence is CISVPVAGRSSYNEQFF.

The sample holds many counts of this clonotype. This chain connects TRBV9 to TRBJ1-6, with a weak D call TRBD1 (5 bases). The V gene lost 3 bases and the J gene lost 6 bases, with 10 bases spanning the gap. Per the germline V gene, CDR1 is SGDLS and CDR2 is YYNGEE. The CDR3 is 14 residues long. The CDR3 is CASSAGTGNSPLHF. CDR3 bases: TGTGCCAGCAGCGCCGGGACGGGTAATTCACCCCTCCACTTT.

The chain links TRBV10-3 to TRBJ2-1; no definite D call. V dropped 0 bases and J dropped 8 bases, with 14 bases sitting between them. The CDR3 loop spans 15 amino acids. Germline V CDR1 and CDR2: ENHRY, SYGVKD. CDR3 DNA: TGTGCCATCAGTGAGTCAGGGCTGGGTAGCCATGAGCAGTTCTTC. Translation gives CAISESGLGSHEQFF.

This clonotype showed up many times. V and J are TRBV29-1 and TRBJ2-7; no clear D gene. The ends were cut back, 7 bases at V and 1 base at J, with 14 bases in the middle. CDR1 is SQVTM and CDR2 is ANQGSEA in the germline V gene. CDR3 length equals 13 residues. For the CDR3, the DNA is TGCAGCGGGATTCCCAGAGAGTCCTACGAGCAGTACTTC. This encodes CSGIPRESYEQYF.

This clonotype was counted between two and nine times. The gene calls are TRBV5-1 and TRBJ1-1; 12 bases align to TRBD1. The ends lost 2 bases at V and 4 bases at J; junction bases unmatched: 9. CDR1 SGHRS and CDR2 YFSETQ come from the germline V gene. The CDR3 is 17 amino acids. The DNA for the CDR3 is TGCGCCAGCAGCTTAGAGGGGACAGGGGGCGTCGGCACTGAAGCTTTCTTT. It translates to CASSLEGTGGVGTEAFF.

On this clonotype itself: The final CDR3 position lacks the conserved phenylalanine or tryptophan, pointing to a likely read error. This chain joins TRBV18 and TRBJ2-7; 13 bases agree with TRBD2. The CDR3 has 15 amino acids. J was trimmed by 6 bases and V by 5 bases; bases with no gene match: 7. Germline V CDR1 and CDR2: KGHSH, LQKENI. The CDR3 nucleotides read TGTGCCAGCTCAGGACTAGCGGGAGAGTCGCCCGAGCAGTACCTC. Encoded protein: CASSGLAGESPEQYL.

This clonotype was seen only a few times. No conserved phenylalanine or tryptophan ends this CDR3, so it is likely a read error. This sequence joins TRBV4-1 and TRBJ2-1; D might be TRBD1 or TRBD2, each matching 5 bases. The CDR3 covers 17 residues. V dropped 0 bases and J dropped 5 bases, with 17 bases sitting between them. Germline CDR1 MGHRA, CDR2 YSYEKL. The CDR3 DNA reads as TGCGCCAGCAGCCAAGAAGGGTCCGGGACCTTCCACAATGAGCAGTTCTTA. It codes for CASSQEGSGTFHNEQFL.

This clonotype was seen at least ten times. The J gene is TRBJ2-3, the V gene TRBV20-1, with D uncertain. Germline CDR1 and CDR2: DFQATT and SNEGSKA (reference sequence). This CDR3 region has 11 residues. V dropped 5 bases and J dropped 4 bases, with 7 bases sitting between them. CDR3 DNA: TGCAGTGCTGATTGTCCAGATACGCAGTATTTT. Encoded protein: CSADCPDTQYF.

This clonotype was observed at least ten times. The V and J genes are TRBV6-5 and TRBJ2-2; D remains unclear. The CDR3 has 15 residues. Germline CDR1 and CDR2: MNHEY and SVGAGI. Deletions cut 2 bases from V and 2 bases from J, with 9 bases between. DNA of the CDR3: TGTGCCAGCAGTTACACAGCAGACAACACCGGGGAGCTGTTTTTT. Amino acids: CASSYTADNTGELFF.

This chain joins TRBV7-2 and TRBJ1-2; the match to TRBD1 covers 10 bases. CDR1 is SGHTA and CDR2 is FQGNSA in the germline V gene. The V segment lost 5 bases and the J segment 8 bases; nucleotides outside the gene matches: 5. CDR3 length: 13 residues. CDR3 coding DNA: TGTGCCAGCAGCCCCGGACAGGGGGACGGCTACACCTTC. Translation: CASSPGQGDGYTF.

The sample holds many counts of this clonotype. The chain couples TRBV9 to TRBJ2-2; the D is unclear. V dropped 4 bases and J dropped 3 bases, with 10 bases sitting between them. Germline loops: CDR1 SGDLS, CDR2 YYNGEE. This CDR3 comprises 14 residues. For the CDR3, the DNA is TGTGCCAGCAGCCCAATTGGGGACACCGGGGAGCTGTTTTTT. Its translation is CASSPIGDTGELFF.

In its sample, this clonotype was seen many times. The rearrangement links TRBV6-5 to TRBJ2-5; possible D gene TRBD2, 5 bases. Trimming stripped 0 bases from V and 5 bases from J, with 10 bases between. This CDR3 has 14 amino acids. Germline-derived CDR1 and CDR2 are MNHEY and SVGAGI. CDR3 sequence reads: CASSYSIALETQYF. As DNA, the CDR3 is TGTGCCAGCAGTTACTCGATAGCGTTGGAGACCCAGTACTTC.

Comment on this clonotype: A much larger clone differs from this one at a single base, so this may be a read error. V and J are TRBV11-2 and TRBJ2-2; the D gene is possibly TRBD2 (5 bases). V lost 5 bases and J 4 bases, leaving 14 bases between the germline ends. This CDR3 contains 15 residues. The germline CDR1 and CDR2 sequences are SGHAT and FQNNGV. CDR3 loop: CASSPGIIITGELFF. CDR3 sequence (DNA): TGTGCCAGCAGCCCCGGGATCATTATCACCGGGGAGCTGTTTTTT.

By share, this clonotype ranks as medium-sized. V gene TRBV13 combines with J gene TRBJ2-1; no clear D gene. V was trimmed by 4 bases and J by 12 bases, leaving 19 bases between them. This CDR3 contains 14 residues. CDR1 and CDR2 (germline): PRHDT, FYEKMQ (reference sequence). The CDR3 spells CASSSGRAYSRQFF. The CDR3 nucleotides read TGTGCCAGCAGCTCCGGCCGAGCGTACTCGAGGCAGTTCTTC.

This clonotype was detected ten times or more. The chain uses TRBV6-1 and TRBJ2-3, with TRBD2 matching over 10 bases. Germline V gene data show CDR1 as MNHNS and CDR2 as SASEGT. The J segment lost 0 bases and the V segment lost 5 bases, leaving 11 bases of the junction unmatched. The CDR3 covers 18 residues. CDR3 sequence: CASSYFFSGRKSTDTQYF. The CDR3 nucleotides are TGTGCCAGCAGTTATTTTTTTAGCGGGAGGAAGAGCACAGATACGCAGTATTTT.

Ten or more counts support this clonotype. This chain uses TRBV20-1 with TRBJ2-3, with TRBD2 identical over 8 bases. Germline CDR1 DFQATT, CDR2 SNEGSKA (reference sequence). The CDR3 totals 16 residues. V gave up 2 bases and J gave up 2 bases; unmatched junction bases: 9. The CDR3 spells CSARTTGLAFTDTQYF. DNA of the CDR3: TGCAGTGCTAGAACGACAGGACTAGCCTTCACAGATACGCAGTATTTT.

This clonotype was detected ten times or more. J is TRBJ2-7 and V is TRBV27, with D hard to call. The CDR3 has 10 residues. V lost 2 bases, J lost 11 bases, and 7 bases lay in between. Germline V gene lookup returns CDR1 MNHEY and CDR2 SMNVEV (reference sequence). The CDR3 is CASSLNRKYF. The CDR3 nucleotides read TGTGCCAGCAGTTTAAATAGGAAGTACTTC.

In its sample, this clonotype was seen many times. The genes are TRBV9 and TRBJ1-2, with TRBD1 as a possible D gene (6 bases). V dropped 1 base and J dropped 2 bases, with 18 bases sitting between them. This CDR3 has 17 amino acids. CDR1 SGDLS and CDR2 YYNGEE come from the germline V gene. CDR3 bases: TGTGCCAGCAGCGTAATAATATTACAGGGACCAAACTATGGCTACACCTTC. Amino acids: CASSVIILQGPNYGYTF.

This clonotype showed up just a few times. The gene calls are TRBV10-3 and TRBJ1-1; no clear D gene. Germline CDR1 ENHRY, CDR2 SYGVKD. There are 14 residues in the CDR3. The V end lost 2 bases, the J end lost 0 bases, and 7 bases lay between the germline ends. In nucleotides, the CDR3 is TGTGCCATCAGTGAGCCCCAGGTGAACACTGAAGCTTTCTTT. Protein: CAISEPQVNTEAFF.

This clonotype was counted many times. The chain links TRBV10-1 to TRBJ2-1; 9 bases match TRBD2. The CDR3 extends over 16 amino acids. Trimming took 4 bases from V and 2 from J; bases not matched to a gene: 6. Per the germline V gene, CDR1 is WNHNN and CDR2 is SYGVQD (reference sequence). The CDR3 sequence is CASSGLSGSAYNEQFF. CDR3 coding DNA: TGCGCCAGCAGTGGCCTTAGCGGGAGCGCCTACAATGAGCAGTTCTTC.